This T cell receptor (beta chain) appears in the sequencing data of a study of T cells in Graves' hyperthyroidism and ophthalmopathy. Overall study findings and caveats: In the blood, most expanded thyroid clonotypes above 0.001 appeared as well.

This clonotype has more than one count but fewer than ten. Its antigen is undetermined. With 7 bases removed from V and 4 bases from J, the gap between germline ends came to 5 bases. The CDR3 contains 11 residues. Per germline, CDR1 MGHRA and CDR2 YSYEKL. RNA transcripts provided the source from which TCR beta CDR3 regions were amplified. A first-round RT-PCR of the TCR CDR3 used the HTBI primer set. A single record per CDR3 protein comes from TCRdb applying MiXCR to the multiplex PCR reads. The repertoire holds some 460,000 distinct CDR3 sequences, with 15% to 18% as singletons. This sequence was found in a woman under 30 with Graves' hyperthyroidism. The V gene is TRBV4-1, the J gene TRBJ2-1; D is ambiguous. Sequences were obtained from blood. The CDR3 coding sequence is TGCGCCAGCACCGGATACAATGAGCAGTTCTTC. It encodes CASTGYNEQFF.